The 17 T cell receptor beta chains below were found in one sample sequenced in a study of brain T cells in children with intractable seizures. Measured with immunoSEQ multiplex PCR; TCRdb has only the in-frame clones, and not every one. This table has about 340,000 clones, approximately 93% appearing once. Time point meaning: blood from clinic visit 5 months post-surgery; TSC patient then seizure free. Sequenced material: peripheral blood, taken roughly 5 months after surgery. The receptors were sampled from a boy in the first two years of life with tuberous sclerosis and intractable seizures.

The chain has TRBV4-1 and TRBJ2-1, with D maybe TRBD2 (5 bases). Deletions cut 0 bases from V and 7 bases from J, with 13 bases between. Germline values: CDR1 MGHRA, CDR2 YSYEKL. The length of the CDR3 is 15 residues. The CDR3 region has the DNA TGCGCCAGCAGCCAAGATCGGGGATCGAATAATGAGCAGTTCTTC. Amino acids: CASSQDRGSNNEQFF.

This chain links TRBV19 with TRBJ1-1; possible D gene TRBD1, 6 bases. The CDR3 totals 13 residues. V lost 0 bases, J lost 5 bases, and 7 bases lay in between. The germline V gene encodes CDR1 LNHDA and CDR2 SQIVND (reference sequence). The CDR3 DNA sequence: TGTGCCAGTAGTATAGAGGACAGAACTGAAGCTTTCTTT. It encodes CASSIEDRTEAFF.

The chain uses TRBV19 and TRBJ2-7, with 9 bases lining up with TRBD1. Unmatched junction bases numbered 11, after V lost 5 bases and J lost 3 bases. This CDR3 region has 16 residues. CDR1 is LNHDA, CDR2 SQIVND, per germline (reference sequence). CDR3 sequence (DNA): TGTGCCAGTAGTGCCCGGACAGGGGCCTTACTCTACGAGCAGTACTTC. Protein product: CASSARTGALLYEQYF.

This clone has only one observation. The sample contains more than one DNA sequence encoding this CDR3. The V and J genes are TRBV5-1 and TRBJ2-6; 8 positions match TRBD1. With 2 bases clipped from V and 4 bases from J, the junction kept 5 bases outside the gene matches. Germline lookup yields CDR1 SGHRS and CDR2 YFSETQ. This CDR3 contains 16 residues. CDR3 DNA: TGCGCCAGCAGCTTTGGGACAGGCACCGGGGCCAACGTCCTGACTTTC. It yields the protein CASSFGTGTGANVLTF.

The chain couples TRBV12-3 or TRBV12-4 to TRBJ2-7; no firm D call. The length of the CDR3 is 11 residues. Trimming shortened V by 6 bases and J by 0 bases, and 3 bases separated the two germline ends. CDR3 nucleotide sequence: TGTGCCAGCAGCCACTCCTACGAGCAGTACTTC. Translating it yields CASSHSYEQYF.

CDR3 protein: CASSHVTSGTEKKNIQYF. The CDR3 DNA reads TGCGCCAGCAGCCATGTGACTAGCGGGACGGAAAAGAAAAACATTCAGTACTTC. V and J are TRBV4-1 and TRBJ2-4; TRBD2 matches at 11 bases. The V and J ends lost 3 bases and 4 bases, in that order; junction bases with no gene match: 11. In germline, CDR1 is MGHRA, CDR2 YSYEKL. The CDR3 is 18 residues long.

The chain is built from TRBV14 and TRBJ1-3; D is ambiguous. The CDR3 length is 13 residues. V shed 3 bases and J shed 4 bases, with 7 bases lying between them. CDR1 is SGHDN and CDR2 is FVKESK in the germline V gene. This CDR3 reads CASSQQSGNTIYF. CDR3 nucleotides: TGTGCCAGCAGCCAGCAAAGCGGAAACACCATATATTTT.

The chain is built from TRBV4-1 and TRBJ1-6, with D uncertain. V was shortened by 0 bases and J by 11 bases, with 11 bases between the two germline ends. The CDR3 runs 14 residues. Per germline, CDR1 MGHRA and CDR2 YSYEKL. The CDR3 loop reads CASSQDLAGTPLHF. The CDR3 coding sequence is TGCGCCAGCAGCCAAGATCTAGCGGGGACACCCCTCCACTTT.

The chain uses TRBV12-3 or TRBV12-4 and TRBJ1-1, with D unclear. The CDR3 has 13 residues. Trimming pared 10 bases from V and 5 bases from J, leaving 17 bases between. The CDR3 bases are TGTGCCACAGAGGAAGCAGAAGGGACTGAAGCTTTCTTT. Its protein is CATEEAEGTEAFF.

This chain connects TRBV19 to TRBJ2-1; 7 bases are shared with TRBD2. This CDR3 spans 14 amino acids. From germline, CDR1 is LNHDA and CDR2 SQIVND (reference sequence). V shed 5 bases, J shed 5 bases, and the junction held 6 bases outside the gene matches. The CDR3 reads CASSSGGGNNEQFF. DNA of the CDR3: TGTGCCAGTAGTTCGGGGGGAGGGAACAATGAGCAGTTCTTC.

The chain uses TRBV7-2 and TRBJ2-7; D is unclear. The CDR3 consists of 12 residues. From germline, CDR1 is SGHTA and CDR2 FQGNSA. Trimming shortened V by 4 bases and J by 0 bases, and 4 bases separated the two germline ends. The CDR3 DNA reads TGTGCCAGCAGCTCCCCCTCCTACGAGCAGTACTTC. Encoded protein: CASSSPSYEQYF.

The chain uses TRBV11-2 and TRBJ1-6; 8 bases are a match to TRBD1. The CDR3 loop spans 14 amino acids. Germline CDR1 SGHAT, CDR2 FQNNGV. Losses at the gene ends were 8 bases for V and 7 bases for J; bases not matched to a gene: 7. In DNA form, the CDR3 reads TGTGCCAGCGACCGGACAGGGATGAATTCACCCCTCCACTTT. Its translation: CASDRTGMNSPLHF.

The chain carries TRBV4-1 and TRBJ1-1, with D perhaps TRBD1 (6 bases). There are 15 residues in the CDR3. V shed 1 base and J shed 5 bases, with 14 bases lying between them. Germline V CDR1 and CDR2: MGHRA, YSYEKL. The CDR3 reads CASSQAEGGDTEAFF. The CDR3 region has the DNA TGCGCCAGCAGCCAAGCCGAAGGGGGGGATACTGAAGCTTTCTTT.

The chain joins TRBV6-2 or TRBV6-3 to TRBJ2-1; TRBD2 matches 7 bases. CDR3 length: 17 residues. From germline, CDR1 is MNHEY and CDR2 SVGEGT. V was clipped by 2 bases and J by 4 bases; unmatched bases: 11. The CDR3 sequence: CASSYVASGRGYNEQFF. The CDR3 nucleotides are TGTGCCAGCAGTTACGTGGCTAGCGGACGTGGATACAATGAGCAGTTCTTC.

This chain links TRBV5-1 with TRBJ2-1, with TRBD2 matching over 15 bases. CDR3 length: 15 amino acids. The germline V gene has CDR1 SGHRS and CDR2 YFSETQ. Trimming removed 3 bases from V and 7 bases from J; junction bases left unmatched: 2. CDR3 coding DNA: TGCGCCAGCAGCTCGGGACTAGCGGGGGGTAATGAGCAGTTCTTC. Residues: CASSSGLAGGNEQFF.

The V call is TRBV6-6, the J call TRBJ2-7; D gene uncertain. The CDR3 runs 11 residues. The germline V gene encodes CDR1 MNHNY and CDR2 SVGAGI (reference sequence). With 10 bases removed from V and 4 bases from J, the gap between germline ends came to 11 bases. CDR3 in amino acids: CATRYEYEQYF. Here the CDR3 DNA reads TGTGCCACACGGTATGAGTACGAGCAGTACTTC.

The chain carries TRBV30 and TRBJ2-1, with a possible D match to TRBD1 (5 bases). V dropped 5 bases and J dropped 6 bases, with 11 bases sitting between them. The CDR3 sequence is 12 residues long. The germline V gene encodes CDR1 GTSNPN and CDR2 SVGIG (reference sequence). The CDR3 nucleotides are TGTGCCTGGCGTTTTCAGGGCAATGAGCAGTTCTTC. It codes for CAWRFQGNEQFF.